This T cell receptor beta chain appears in the sequencing data of a study of control samples from healthy donors and cancer patients (TCRdb year 2020). Library creation used the immunoSEQ multiplex PCR assay. In TCRdb, the immuneACCESS table is reduced to in-frame sequences with V and J assigned. These tables do not hold every clone; where another copy was compared, an unresolved V gene accounts for under half, and the others remain unexplained. For this sample the table gives over 150,000 clones, of which roughly 94% were detected only once. Approximately 1.4% of the sample goes to the ten largest clones. The germline V gene supplies CDR1 SGHAT and CDR2 FQNNGV. The CDR3 spans 13 residues, from the cysteine through the phenylalanine. This entry keeps only the CDR3 DNA: 39 bases, framed from base 1. V and J are trimmed by 4 bases and 6 bases, and the gene matches miss 2 bases of the junction. As to this clone: Its antigen specificity is not known. Nothing much larger sits one base from this clone, and base qualities are not available.

The sequence joins TRBV11-2 to TRBJ2-1, and TRBD2 aligns with 8 junction nucleotides. The source of this sequence is a woman aged 18-29 years in good health. The sequencing sample was made of blood. The CDR3 here reads CASSWLAGNEQFF. The sequenced DNA: TGTGCCAGCAGCTGGCTAGCGGGCAATGAGCAGTTCTTC.